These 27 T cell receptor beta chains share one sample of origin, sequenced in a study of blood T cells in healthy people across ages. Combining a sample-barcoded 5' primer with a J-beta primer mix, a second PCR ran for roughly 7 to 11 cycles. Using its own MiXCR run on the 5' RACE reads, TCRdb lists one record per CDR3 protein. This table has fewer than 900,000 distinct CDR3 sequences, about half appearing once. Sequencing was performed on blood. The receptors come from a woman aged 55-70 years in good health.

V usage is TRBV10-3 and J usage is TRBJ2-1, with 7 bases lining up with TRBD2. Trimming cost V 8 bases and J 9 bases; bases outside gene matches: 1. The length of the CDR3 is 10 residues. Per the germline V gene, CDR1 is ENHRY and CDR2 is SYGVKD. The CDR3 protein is CAIGEGEQFF. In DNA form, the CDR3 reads TGTGCCATCGGGGAGGGTGAGCAGTTCTTC.

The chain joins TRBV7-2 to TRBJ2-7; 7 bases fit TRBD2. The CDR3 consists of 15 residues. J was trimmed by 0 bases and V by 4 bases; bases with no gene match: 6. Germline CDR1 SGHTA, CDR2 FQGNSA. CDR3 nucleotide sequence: TGTGCCAGCAGCTCCAGCCTAGCGGCCTCCTACGAGCAGTACTTC. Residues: CASSSSLAASYEQYF.

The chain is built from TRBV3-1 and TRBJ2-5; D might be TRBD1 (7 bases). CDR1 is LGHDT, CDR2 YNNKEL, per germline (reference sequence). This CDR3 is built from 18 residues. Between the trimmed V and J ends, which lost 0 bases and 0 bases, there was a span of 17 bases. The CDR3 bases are TGTGCCAGCAGCCAAGACTGGGCGGGACAGCCGTACCAAGAGACCCAGTACTTC. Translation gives CASSQDWAGQPYQETQYF.

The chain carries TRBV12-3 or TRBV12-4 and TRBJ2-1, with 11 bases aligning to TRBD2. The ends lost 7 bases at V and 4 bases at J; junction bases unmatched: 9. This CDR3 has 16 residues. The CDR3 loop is CASTPRGLADYNEQFF. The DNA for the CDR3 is TGTGCCAGCACCCCTCGGGGACTAGCGGATTACAATGAGCAGTTCTTC.

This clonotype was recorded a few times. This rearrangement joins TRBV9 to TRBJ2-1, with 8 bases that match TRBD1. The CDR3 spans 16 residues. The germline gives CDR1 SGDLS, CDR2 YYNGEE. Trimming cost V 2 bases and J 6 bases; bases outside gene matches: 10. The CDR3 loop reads CASSVSSRQGTNEQFF. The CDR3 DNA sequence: TGTGCCAGCAGCGTCTCGAGCCGACAGGGGACCAATGAGCAGTTCTTC.

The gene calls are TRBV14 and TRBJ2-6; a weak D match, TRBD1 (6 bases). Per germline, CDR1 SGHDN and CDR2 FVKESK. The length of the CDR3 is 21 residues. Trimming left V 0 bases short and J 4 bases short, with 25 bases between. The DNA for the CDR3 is TGTGCCAGCAGCCAAGATTATGAGGCCGGGACACCCACGCAGGGGGCCAACGTCCTGACTTTC. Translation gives CASSQDYEAGTPTQGANVLTF.

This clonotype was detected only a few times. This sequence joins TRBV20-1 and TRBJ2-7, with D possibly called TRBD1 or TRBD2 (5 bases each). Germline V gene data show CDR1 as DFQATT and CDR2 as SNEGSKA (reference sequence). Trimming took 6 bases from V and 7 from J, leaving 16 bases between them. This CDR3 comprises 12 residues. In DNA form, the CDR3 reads TGCAGTGCATCCCGGGGCCCAGAGGAGCAGTACTTC. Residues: CSASRGPEEQYF.

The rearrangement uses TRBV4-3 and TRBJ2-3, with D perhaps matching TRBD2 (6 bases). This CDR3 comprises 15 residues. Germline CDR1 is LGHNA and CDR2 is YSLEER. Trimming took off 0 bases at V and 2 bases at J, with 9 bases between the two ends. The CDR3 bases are TGCGCCAGCAGCCAAGATACGGGAGACACAGATACGCAGTATTTT. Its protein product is CASSQDTGDTDTQYF.

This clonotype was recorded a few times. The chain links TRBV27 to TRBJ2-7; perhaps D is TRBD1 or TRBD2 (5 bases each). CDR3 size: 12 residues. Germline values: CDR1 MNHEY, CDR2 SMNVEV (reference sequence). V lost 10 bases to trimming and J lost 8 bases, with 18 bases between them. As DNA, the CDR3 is TGTGCCACCCACCGGGACCCACTCCAGCAGTACTTC. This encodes CATHRDPLQQYF.

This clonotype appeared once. CDR3 loop: CASRPFAGPAEAFF. The CDR3 coding sequence is TGTGCCAGCAGGCCATTTGCGGGGCCGGCTGAAGCTTTCTTT. V and J are TRBV28 and TRBJ1-1, with D possibly being TRBD1 (5 bases). Trimming cost V 6 bases and J 6 bases, with 17 bases left between them. Per the germline V gene, CDR1 is MDHEN and CDR2 is SYDVKM. The CDR3 contains 14 residues.

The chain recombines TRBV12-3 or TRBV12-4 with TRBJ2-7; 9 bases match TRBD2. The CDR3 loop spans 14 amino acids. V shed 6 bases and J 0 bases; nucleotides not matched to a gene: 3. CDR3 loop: CASRWTSDSYEQYF. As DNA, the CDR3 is TGTGCCAGCAGATGGACTAGCGACTCCTACGAGCAGTACTTC.

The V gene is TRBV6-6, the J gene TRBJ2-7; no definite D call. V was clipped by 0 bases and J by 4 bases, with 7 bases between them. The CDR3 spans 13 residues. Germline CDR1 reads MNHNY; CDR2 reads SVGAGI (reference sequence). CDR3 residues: CASSYSDGYEQYF. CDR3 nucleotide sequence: TGTGCCAGCAGTTACTCAGACGGTTACGAGCAGTACTTC.

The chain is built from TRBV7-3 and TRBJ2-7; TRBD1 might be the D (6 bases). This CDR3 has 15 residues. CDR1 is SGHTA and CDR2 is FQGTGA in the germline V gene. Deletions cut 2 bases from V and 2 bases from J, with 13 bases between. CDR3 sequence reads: CASSLRAGTTYEQYF. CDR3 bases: TGTGCCAGCAGCTTACGGGCAGGGACAACCTACGAGCAGTACTTC.

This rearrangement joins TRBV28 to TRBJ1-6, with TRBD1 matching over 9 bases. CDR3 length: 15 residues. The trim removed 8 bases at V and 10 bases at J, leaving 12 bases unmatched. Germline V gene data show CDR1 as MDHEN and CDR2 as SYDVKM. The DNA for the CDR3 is TGTGCCAGCGGTCTTACGGGACAGGGAGCCTCACCCCTCCACTTT. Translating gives CASGLTGQGASPLHF.

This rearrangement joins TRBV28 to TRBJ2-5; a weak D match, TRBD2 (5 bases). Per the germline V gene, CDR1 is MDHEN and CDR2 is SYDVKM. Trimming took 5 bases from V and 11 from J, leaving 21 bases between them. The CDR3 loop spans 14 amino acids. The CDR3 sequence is CASSRDPKPREQYF. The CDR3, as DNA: TGTGCCAGCAGTCGGGATCCTAAGCCGAGAGAGCAGTACTTC. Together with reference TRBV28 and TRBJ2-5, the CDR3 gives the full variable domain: DVKVTQSSRYLVKRTGEKVFLECVQDMDHENMFWYRQDPGLGLRLIYFSYDVKMKEKGDIPEGYSVSREKKERFSLILESASTNQTSMYLCASSRDPKPREQYFGPGTRLLVL.

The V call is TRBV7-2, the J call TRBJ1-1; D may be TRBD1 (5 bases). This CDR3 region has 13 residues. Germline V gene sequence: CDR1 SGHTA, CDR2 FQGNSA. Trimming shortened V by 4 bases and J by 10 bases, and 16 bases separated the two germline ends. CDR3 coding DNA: TGTGCCAGCAGCTATGGGGGAGGCGATAGAGCTTTCTTT. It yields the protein CASSYGGGDRAFF.

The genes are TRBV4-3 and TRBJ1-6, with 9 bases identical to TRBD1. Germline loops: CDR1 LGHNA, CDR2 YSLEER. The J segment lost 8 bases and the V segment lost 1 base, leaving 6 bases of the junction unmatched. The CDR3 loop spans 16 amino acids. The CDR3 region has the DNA TGCGCCAGCAGCCAAGGTCGACAGGGGGGTTATTCACCCCTCCACTTT. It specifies CASSQGRQGGYSPLHF.

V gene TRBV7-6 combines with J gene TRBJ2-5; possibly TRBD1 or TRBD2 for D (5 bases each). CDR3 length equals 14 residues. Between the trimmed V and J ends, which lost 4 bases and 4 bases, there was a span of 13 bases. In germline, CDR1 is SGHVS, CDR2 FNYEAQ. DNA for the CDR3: TGTGCCAGCAGCTGGGGCGATCGGGGAGAGACCCAGTACTTC. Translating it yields CASSWGDRGETQYF.

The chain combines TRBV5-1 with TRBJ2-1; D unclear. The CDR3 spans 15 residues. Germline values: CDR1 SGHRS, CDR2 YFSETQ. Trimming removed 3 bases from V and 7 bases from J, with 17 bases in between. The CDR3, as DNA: TGCGCCAGCAGCTCCCGACTCCTGGGCCAAAATGAGCAGTTCTTC. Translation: CASSSRLLGQNEQFF.

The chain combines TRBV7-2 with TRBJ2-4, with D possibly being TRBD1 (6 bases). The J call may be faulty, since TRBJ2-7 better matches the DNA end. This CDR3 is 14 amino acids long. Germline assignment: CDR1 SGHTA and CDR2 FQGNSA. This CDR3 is CASSWTASHYEQYF. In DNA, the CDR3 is TGTGCCAGCAGCTGGACAGCCAGCCACTACGAGCAGTACTTC.

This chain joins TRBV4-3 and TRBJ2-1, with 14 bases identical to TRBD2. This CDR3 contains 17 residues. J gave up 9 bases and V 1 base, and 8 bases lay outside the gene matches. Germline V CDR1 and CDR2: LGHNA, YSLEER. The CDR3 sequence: CASSQVARLAGGLEQFF. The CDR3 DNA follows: TGCGCCAGCAGCCAAGTTGCCCGACTAGCGGGAGGGCTTGAGCAGTTCTTC.

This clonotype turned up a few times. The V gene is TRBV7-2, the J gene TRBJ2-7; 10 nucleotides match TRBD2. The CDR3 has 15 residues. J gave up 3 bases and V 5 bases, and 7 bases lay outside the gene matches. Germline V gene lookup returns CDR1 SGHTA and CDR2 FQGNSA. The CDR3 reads CASSPSGRWNYEQYF. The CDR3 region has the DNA TGTGCCAGCAGCCCTAGCGGGAGATGGAACTACGAGCAGTACTTC.

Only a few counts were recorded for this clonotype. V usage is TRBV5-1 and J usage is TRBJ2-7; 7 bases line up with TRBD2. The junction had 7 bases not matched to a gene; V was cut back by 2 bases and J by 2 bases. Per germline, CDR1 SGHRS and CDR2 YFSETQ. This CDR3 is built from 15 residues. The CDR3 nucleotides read TGCGCCAGCAGCTTCGGCGGGAGTCAGACCTACGAGCAGTACTTC. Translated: CASSFGGSQTYEQYF.

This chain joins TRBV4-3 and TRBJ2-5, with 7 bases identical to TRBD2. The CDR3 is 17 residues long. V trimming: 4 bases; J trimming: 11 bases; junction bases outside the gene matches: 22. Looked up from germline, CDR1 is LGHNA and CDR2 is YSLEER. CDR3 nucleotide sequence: TGCGCCAGCAGCCGGATGGCTGCGGGAGTAATCGCCAATGAGCAGTACTTC. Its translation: CASSRMAAGVIANEQYF.

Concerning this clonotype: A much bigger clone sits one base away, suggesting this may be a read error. The CDR3 is CASSSNPGLAVVEQYF. CDR3 nucleotide sequence: TGTGCCAGCAGCTCCAACCCGGGACTAGCGGTAGTCGAGCAGTACTTC. The chain uses TRBV13 and TRBJ2-7; 11 bases agree with TRBD2. The germline gives CDR1 PRHDT, CDR2 FYEKMQ (reference sequence). J gave up 6 bases and V 4 bases, and 11 bases lay outside the gene matches. The CDR3 contains 16 residues.

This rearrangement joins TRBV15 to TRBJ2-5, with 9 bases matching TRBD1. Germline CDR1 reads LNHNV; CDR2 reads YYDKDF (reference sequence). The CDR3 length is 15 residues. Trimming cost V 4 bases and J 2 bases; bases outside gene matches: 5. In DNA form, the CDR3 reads TGTGCCACCAGCACCTTGGACAGGGGACAAGAGACCCAGTACTTC. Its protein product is CATSTLDRGQETQYF.

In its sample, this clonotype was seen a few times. Here the CDR3 reads CASSRQGGYLTNYGYTF. CDR3 DNA sequence: TGTGCCAGCAGCCGCCAGGGGGGATACCTCACTAACTATGGCTACACCTTC. The chain is built from TRBV7-3 and TRBJ1-2, with 7 bases identical to TRBD1. Germline V gives CDR1 SGHTA, CDR2 FQGTGA. The V gene end was trimmed by 5 bases and the J gene end by 0 bases; junction bases not matched to a gene: 12. This CDR3 has 17 amino acids.